The 29 T cell receptor beta chains reported below all come from one sample, sequenced in a study of PD-1 blockade in mismatch repair-deficient tumors. The repertoire was sequenced with immunoSEQ multiplex PCR; TCRdb's copy has only in-frame clones and lacks some. The sample consists of about 23,000 clones, about 83% of them appearing once. The sample here was peripheral blood, taken 12 weeks after starting pembrolizumab. The source of these receptors is an adult with mismatch repair-deficient cancer.

The chain has TRBV7-9 and TRBJ1-3, with D unresolved. V was clipped by 1 base and J by 0 bases, with 4 bases between them. Germline lookup yields CDR1 SEHNR and CDR2 FQNEAQ (reference sequence). This CDR3 comprises 14 residues. CDR3 amino acids: CASSLGFSGNTIYF. As DNA, the CDR3 is TGTGCCAGCAGCTTAGGTTTCTCTGGAAACACCATATATTTT.

This clone was found a few times. The J gene is TRBJ1-5, the V gene TRBV30, with D possibly TRBD1 on 5 matching bases. This CDR3 comprises 13 residues. Germline V gene data show CDR1 as GTSNPN and CDR2 as SVGIG (reference sequence). V lost 0 bases and J lost 5, with 8 bases in between. In DNA form, the CDR3 reads TGTGCCTGGAGTGTACGGGACGATCAGCCCCAGCATTTT. This encodes CAWSVRDDQPQHF.

CDR3 region: CASSLVGQGLSEKLFF. The DNA for the CDR3 is TGCGCCAGCAGCTTGGTAGGTCAGGGCCTATCTGAAAAACTGTTTTTT. The chain joins TRBV5-1 to TRBJ1-4, with D possibly being TRBD1 (5 bases). The length of the CDR3 is 16 residues. V dropped 0 bases and J dropped 7 bases, with 16 bases sitting between them. Looked up from germline, CDR1 is SGHRS and CDR2 is YFSETQ.

This sequence joins TRBV5-6 and TRBJ2-5, with unresolved D. Trimming cost V 0 bases and J 5 bases, with 8 bases left between them. CDR1 is SGHDT and CDR2 is YYEEEE in the germline V gene. The CDR3 covers 13 residues. CDR3 residues: CASSLGAEETQYF. The CDR3 coding sequence is TGTGCCAGCAGCTTGGGGGCGGAGGAGACCCAGTACTTC.

The chain links TRBV18 to TRBJ2-1, with TRBD2 matching over 10 bases. Germline V gene data show CDR1 as KGHSH and CDR2 as LQKENI. This CDR3 is built from 14 residues. V was clipped by 3 bases and J by 7 bases; unmatched bases: 3. CDR3 amino acids: CASSPGLAENEQFF. The DNA for the CDR3 is TGTGCCAGCTCACCCGGACTAGCGGAAAATGAGCAGTTCTTC.

This chain joins TRBV7-9 and TRBJ2-1, with unresolved D. CDR1 and CDR2 (germline): SEHNR, FQNEAQ (reference sequence). V was pared by 3 bases and J by 5 bases, with 8 bases between. The CDR3 is 13 residues long. The CDR3 DNA follows: TGTGCCAGCAGCTTTTCGTCGAACAATGAGCAGTTCTTC. It specifies CASSFSSNNEQFF.

This chain uses TRBV28 with TRBJ2-5; no reliable D call. This CDR3 is built from 13 residues. Germline loops: CDR1 MDHEN, CDR2 SYDVKM. V shed 6 bases and J shed 2 bases, with 10 bases lying between them. The chain's CDR3 is CASRIFAQETQYF. Here the CDR3 DNA reads TGTGCCAGCAGGATCTTCGCGCAAGAGACCCAGTACTTC.

The chain joins TRBV5-5 to TRBJ2-2; 8 bases map to TRBD2. CDR3 size: 15 residues. Unmatched junction bases numbered 8, after V lost 6 bases and J lost 4 bases. Germline loops: CDR1 SGHKS, CDR2 YYEKEE (reference sequence). DNA for the CDR3: TGTGCCAGCAAAGGGGGTGCGGGGGGCACCGGGGAGCTGTTTTTT. Translation gives CASKGGAGGTGELFF. The entire variable domain, with the rest obtained from reference TRBV5-5 and TRBJ2-2, is as follows: DAGVTQSPTHLIKTRGQQVTLRCSPISGHKSVSWYQQVLGQGPQFIFQYYEKEERGRGNFPDRFSARQFPNYSSELNVNALLLGDSALYLCASKGGAGGTGELFFGEGSRLTVL.

The chain is built from TRBV7-3 and TRBJ2-1, with 9 bases identical to TRBD1. Germline trimming cut 4 bases from V and 4 bases from J; bases unmatched to any gene: 5. The length of the CDR3 is 15 residues. Germline V gene sequence: CDR1 SGHTA, CDR2 FQGTGA. CDR3 residues: CASSSGTGNYNEQFF. CDR3 nucleotide sequence: TGTGCCAGCAGCTCCGGGACAGGGAATTACAATGAGCAGTTCTTC.

The chain employs TRBV6-4 and TRBJ2-1, with 13 bases aligning to TRBD2. V dropped 2 bases and J dropped 5; count of bases not matched to a gene: 0. The CDR3 runs to 15 residues. Germline V gives CDR1 MRHNA, CDR2 SNTAGT. The CDR3: CASSDGLAGDNEQFF. The CDR3 region has the DNA TGTGCCAGCAGTGACGGACTAGCGGGAGACAATGAGCAGTTCTTC.

This rearrangement joins TRBV4-1 to TRBJ1-1; D ambiguous. Trimming removed 1 base at V and 1 base at J, with 13 bases between. This CDR3 is built from 16 residues. Germline V gene sequence: CDR1 MGHRA, CDR2 YSYEKL. The CDR3 nucleotides read TGCGCCAGCAGCCAAGTGCTCGGGGAAAGGAACACTGAAGCTTTCTTT. It codes for CASSQVLGERNTEAFF.

Only one count was recorded for this clone. This chain uses TRBV10-3 with TRBJ2-2; D perhaps matches TRBD2 (6 bases). V was shortened by 10 bases and J by 8 bases, with 14 bases between the two germline ends. Germline V gene lookup returns CDR1 ENHRY and CDR2 SYGVKD. This CDR3 is built from 12 residues. The CDR3 loop reads CATTRNGGELFF. The CDR3 DNA reads TGTGCCACGACTAGGAACGGAGGGGAGCTGTTTTTT.

The chain uses TRBV25-1 and TRBJ1-2; TRBD1 might be the D (5 bases). The germline V gene has CDR1 MGHDK and CDR2 SYGVNS. The length of the CDR3 is 12 residues. Trimming stripped 5 bases from V and 4 bases from J, with 8 bases between. The DNA for the CDR3 is TGTGCCAGCAGTACCGGGACCTATGGCTACACCTTC. This sequence encodes CASSTGTYGYTF.

The V and J genes are TRBV21-1 and TRBJ2-7; the table assigns TRBD1, which was not confirmed against the DNA. TRBV21-1 is a known pseudogene. The CDR3 is made up of 14 amino acids. The CDR3 reads CASSKVTGGYEQYF. The DNA for the CDR3 is TGTGCCAGCAGCAAAGTGACAGGGGGATACGAGCAGTACTTC.

The chain employs TRBV4-2 and TRBJ2-5, with D possibly being TRBD1 or TRBD2 (6 bases each). Germline V gene data show CDR1 as LGHNA and CDR2 as YNFKEQ. V dropped 1 base and J dropped 0 bases, with 15 bases sitting between them. The CDR3 has 17 amino acids. CDR3 sequence: CASSQAYRGANQETQYF. The CDR3 nucleotides read TGTGCCAGCAGCCAAGCGTATAGGGGGGCCAACCAAGAGACCCAGTACTTC.

This chain connects TRBV27 to TRBJ2-1; tentative D call: TRBD1 (6 bases). The V end was cut by 2 bases, the J end by 0 bases, with 14 bases between. In germline, CDR1 is MNHEY, CDR2 SMNVEV (reference sequence). This CDR3 is built from 17 residues. DNA for the CDR3: TGTGCCAGCAGTTTAATTTCGGCAGGGGCCTCCTACAATGAGCAGTTCTTC. Amino acids: CASSLISAGASYNEQFF.

The rearrangement uses TRBV4-1 and TRBJ2-6; tentatively, D is TRBD2 (5 bases). Per germline, CDR1 MGHRA and CDR2 YSYEKL. The V gene lost 0 bases and the J gene lost 0 bases, with 6 bases spanning the gap. This CDR3 is built from 16 residues. CDR3 nucleotide sequence: TGCGCCAGCAGCCAAGATCGGGGCTCTGGGGCCAACGTCCTGACTTTC. This codes for CASSQDRGSGANVLTF.

V is TRBV14 and J is TRBJ2-5, with TRBD1 matching over 8 bases. The CDR3 length is 13 residues. Unmatched junction bases numbered 5, after V lost 6 bases and J lost 5 bases. Germline CDR1 is SGHDN and CDR2 is FVKESK. For the CDR3, the DNA is TGTGCCAGCAGACGACAGGGGCTGGAGACCCAGTACTTC. This sequence encodes CASRRQGLETQYF.

V gene TRBV9 combines with J gene TRBJ1-3, with D perhaps matching TRBD1 (5 bases). The V gene lost 0 bases and the J gene lost 2 bases, with 12 bases spanning the gap. The CDR3 consists of 16 residues. The V gene's germline CDR1 is SGDLS and CDR2 YYNGEE. The CDR3 nucleotides are TGTGCCAGCAGCGTAGGACTTCAGGGTACTGGAAACACCATATATTTT. Its translation is CASSVGLQGTGNTIYF.

The chain links TRBV7-9 to TRBJ2-1; 7 nucleotides agree with TRBD2. CDR1 and CDR2 from the germline V gene are SEHNR and FQNEAQ (reference sequence). The length of the CDR3 is 16 residues. V shed 5 bases and J 4 bases; nucleotides not matched to a gene: 11. The CDR3 loop reads CASSQNRDYKYNEQFF. Here the CDR3 DNA reads TGTGCCAGCAGCCAAAACCGGGACTACAAGTACAATGAGCAGTTCTTC.

The rearrangement uses TRBV6-5 and TRBJ2-1, with 10 bases aligning to TRBD1. V shed 4 bases, J shed 3 bases, and the junction held 3 bases outside the gene matches. Germline-derived CDR1 and CDR2 are MNHEY and SVGAGI. This CDR3 region has 15 residues. CDR3 DNA sequence: TGTGCCAGCAGTTCGACAGGGGGCTTCTACAATGAGCAGTTCTTC. Translated, it gives CASSSTGGFYNEQFF.

The chain couples TRBV2 to TRBJ2-3; D uncertain. Germline V gives CDR1 SNHLY, CDR2 FYNNEI. CDR3 length equals 15 residues. The V and J ends lost 2 bases and 0 bases respectively, with 9 bases between them. The CDR3 protein is CASSELGTSTDTQYF. CDR3 DNA: TGTGCCAGCAGTGAACTCGGTACTAGCACAGATACGCAGTATTTT.

J is TRBJ2-7 and V is TRBV19; D is possibly TRBD1 or TRBD2 (6 bases each). Germline V CDR1 and CDR2: LNHDA, SQIVND (reference sequence). This CDR3 spans 16 amino acids. V was cut by 7 bases and J by 4 bases, with 23 bases left in between. The CDR3 nucleotides are TGTGCCAGTAAAGAAGTTTGGGGGGCAGAAAAATACGAGCAGTACTTC. Its protein is CASKEVWGAEKYEQYF. Looking up the rest from reference TRBV19 and TRBJ2-7 gives the full variable domain: DGGITQSPKYLFRKEGQNVTLSCEQNLNHDAMYWYRQDPGQGLRLIYYSQIVNDFQKGDIAEGYSVSREKKESFPLTVTSAQKNPTAFYLCASKEVWGAEKYEQYFGPGTRLTVT.

The rearrangement links TRBV10-3 to TRBJ2-3, with 10 bases that match TRBD2. Germline CDR1 and CDR2: ENHRY and SYGVKD. V lost 6 bases and J lost 4; bases outside the gene matches: 10. CDR3 length equals 16 residues. CDR3 DNA: TGTGCCATCAGCACAACTAGCGGGAAGGGGCCAGATACGCAGTATTTT. Encoded protein: CAISTTSGKGPDTQYF.

The rearrangement uses TRBV27 and TRBJ2-5, with D perhaps being TRBD1 or TRBD2 (5 bases each). This CDR3 has 12 amino acids. Trimming removed 6 bases from V and 10 bases from J, with 15 bases in between. The germline V gene encodes CDR1 MNHEY and CDR2 SMNVEV (reference sequence). The CDR3 region is CASSRGPRDQYF. In DNA form, the CDR3 reads TGTGCCAGCAGCCGGGGACCAAGAGACCAGTACTTC.

The V call is TRBV5-4, the J call TRBJ2-7; no definite D call. The CDR3 loop spans 14 amino acids. Germline V lookup: CDR1 SGHNT, CDR2 YYREEE (reference sequence). Between the trimmed V and J ends, which lost 4 bases and 4 bases, there was a span of 15 bases. The CDR3 DNA sequence: TGTGCCAGCAGCCAAGAGGTAGCTTGGTACGAGCAGTACTTC. Its protein product is CASSQEVAWYEQYF.

V gene TRBV29-1 combines with J gene TRBJ2-1, with D unclear. CDR1 and CDR2 (germline): SQVTM, ANQGSEA. Trimming cost V 8 bases and J 0 bases, with 23 bases left between them. The CDR3 is 17 amino acids. The CDR3 sequence is CSTYPPRGSSSYNEQFF. The CDR3 bases are TGCAGCACCTACCCTCCACGCGGCTCAAGCTCCTACAATGAGCAGTTCTTC.

The V call is TRBV9, the J call TRBJ2-1; weak D call: TRBD1 (5 bases). V was pared by 4 bases and J by 9 bases, with 11 bases between. The CDR3 is made up of 12 amino acids. Germline V gene lookup returns CDR1 SGDLS and CDR2 YYNGEE. The CDR3 here is CASSPTTVEQFF. The CDR3, as DNA: TGTGCCAGCAGCCCTACGACAGTTGAGCAGTTCTTC.

This chain joins TRBV7-9 and TRBJ2-1; TRBD2 aligns across 7 bases. V gave up 3 bases and J gave up 7 bases; unmatched junction bases: 6. This CDR3 has 14 amino acids. Germline V CDR1 and CDR2: SEHNR, FQNEAQ (reference sequence). The CDR3 DNA reads TGTGCCAGCAGCTTTGCCCAGGGAGGGAATGAGCAGTTCTTC. Amino acids: CASSFAQGGNEQFF.